This T cell receptor (beta chain) is from a study of blood T cells in healthy people across ages. Germline trimming cut 3 bases from V and 3 bases from J; bases unmatched to any gene: 10. Germline V lookup: CDR1 DFQATT, CDR2 SNEGSKA (reference sequence). CDR3 length equals 17 residues. The donors, healthy Caucasians from Russia, were aged 6 to 90. At least 6.5 million PBMCs were isolated per sample. Through a sample-barcoded 5' primer and a J-beta primer mix, a second PCR was run for roughly 6 to 11 cycles. TCRdb recomputed calls from the 5' RACE reads with MiXCR, one row per CDR3 protein. The data show about 1.8 million distinct CDR3 sequences, with about 50% seen just once and less than 2.5% held by the top ten.

The chain links TRBV20-1 to TRBJ2-2; 10 bases match TRBD2. The specimen sequenced was blood. The clonotype originates from a woman between 40 and 55 years old in good health. CDR3 DNA: TGCAGTGCTAGTACTAGCGGGGAAACCCAATACACCGGGGAGCTGTTTTTT. As protein: CSASTSGETQYTGELFF.